This T cell receptor beta chain stems from a study of blood T cell repertoires in COVID-19. Note on this clone: Other nucleotide sequences in the sample specify the same CDR3.

Data came from immunoSEQ multiplex PCR; TCRdb stores just in-frame clones and leaves some out. The top ten hold about 6% of the sample, which has about 200,000 clones, around nine tenths seen once. Trimming left V 0 bases short and J 3 bases short, with 6 bases between. There are 14 residues in the CDR3. Germline CDR1 reads LGHDT; CDR2 reads YNNKEL (reference sequence). Sequencing input: peripheral blood. This receptor was identified in a man in his sixties who had recovered from COVID-19. This chain joins TRBV3-1 (or the pseudogene TRBV3-2) and TRBJ1-5; D possibly corresponds to TRBD1 (5 bases). The CDR3 nucleotides are TGTGCCAGCAGCCAAGACAGGGCCAATCAGCCCCAGCATTTT. Residues: CASSQDRANQPQHF.